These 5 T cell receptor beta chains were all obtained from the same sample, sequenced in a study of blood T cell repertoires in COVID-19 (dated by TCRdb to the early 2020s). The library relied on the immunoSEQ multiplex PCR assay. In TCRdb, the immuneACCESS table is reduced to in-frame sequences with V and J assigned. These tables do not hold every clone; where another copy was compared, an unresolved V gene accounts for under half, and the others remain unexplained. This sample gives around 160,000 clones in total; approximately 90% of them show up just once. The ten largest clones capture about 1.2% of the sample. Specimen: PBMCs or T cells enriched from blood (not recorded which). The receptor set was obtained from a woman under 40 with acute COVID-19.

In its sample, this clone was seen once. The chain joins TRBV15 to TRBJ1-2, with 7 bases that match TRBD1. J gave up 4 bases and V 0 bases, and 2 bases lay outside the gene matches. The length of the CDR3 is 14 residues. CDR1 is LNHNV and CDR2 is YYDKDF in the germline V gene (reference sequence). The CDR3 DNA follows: TGTGCCACCAGCAGAGAGGGGACAGCCTATGGCTACACCTTC. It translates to CATSREGTAYGYTF.

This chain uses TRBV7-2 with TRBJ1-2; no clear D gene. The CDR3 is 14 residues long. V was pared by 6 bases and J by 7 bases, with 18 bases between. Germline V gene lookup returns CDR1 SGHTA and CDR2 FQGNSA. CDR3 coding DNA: TGTGCCAGCAGGGGCGACGCCTCCATCGGTGGCTACACCTTC. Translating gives CASRGDASIGGYTF.

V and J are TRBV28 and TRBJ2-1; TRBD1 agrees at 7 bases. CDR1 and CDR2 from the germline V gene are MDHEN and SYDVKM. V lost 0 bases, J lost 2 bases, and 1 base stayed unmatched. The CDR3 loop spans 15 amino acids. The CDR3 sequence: CASSLWDRTYNEQFF. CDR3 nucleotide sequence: TGTGCCAGCAGTTTATGGGACAGGACCTACAATGAGCAGTTCTTC.

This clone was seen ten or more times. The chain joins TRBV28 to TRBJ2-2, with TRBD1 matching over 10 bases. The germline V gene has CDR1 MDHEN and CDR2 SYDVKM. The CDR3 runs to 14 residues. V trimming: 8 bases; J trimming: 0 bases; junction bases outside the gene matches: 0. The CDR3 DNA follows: TGTGCCAGCGGGACAGGGGCGAACACCGGGGAGCTGTTTTTT. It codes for CASGTGANTGELFF.

This chain's CDR3 is CASSHRRDGTDYEQYF. Written as DNA, the CDR3 is TGTGCCAGCAGCCACAGGCGGGACGGAACAGACTACGAGCAGTACTTC. V and J are TRBV28 and TRBJ2-7; TRBD2 is a possible D gene (6 bases). This CDR3 contains 16 residues. In germline, CDR1 is MDHEN, CDR2 SYDVKM. The ends were cut back, 6 bases at V and 3 bases at J, with 21 bases in the middle.